This T cell receptor (beta chain) is from a study of radiotherapy plus CTLA-4 blockade in lung cancer. The study's findings and limits: Response, reportedly, was best predicted by interferon-beta along with early blood T cell clone dynamics.

Only in-frame clones appear in the TCRdb table, and some are missing; sequencing was by immunoSEQ multiplex PCR. The sample has about 36,000 clones, around 83% seen once. CDR3 length: 16 residues. Trimming cost V 5 bases and J 8 bases, with 22 bases left between them. The germline V gene has CDR1 SGHRS and CDR2 YFSETQ. Regarding this clone: Antigen unknown.

The chain couples TRBV5-1 to TRBJ1-4; maybe TRBD1 (5 bases). The material sequenced was peripheral blood, taken from a patient treated with radiotherapy plus ipilimumab. The clonotype comes from a human donor with non-small cell lung cancer who had stable disease on radiotherapy plus ipilimumab. The CDR3 spells CASRGTGAPWAEKLFF. CDR3 in DNA: TGCGCCAGCAGGGGAACAGGCGCCCCCTGGGCGGAAAAACTGTTTTTT.